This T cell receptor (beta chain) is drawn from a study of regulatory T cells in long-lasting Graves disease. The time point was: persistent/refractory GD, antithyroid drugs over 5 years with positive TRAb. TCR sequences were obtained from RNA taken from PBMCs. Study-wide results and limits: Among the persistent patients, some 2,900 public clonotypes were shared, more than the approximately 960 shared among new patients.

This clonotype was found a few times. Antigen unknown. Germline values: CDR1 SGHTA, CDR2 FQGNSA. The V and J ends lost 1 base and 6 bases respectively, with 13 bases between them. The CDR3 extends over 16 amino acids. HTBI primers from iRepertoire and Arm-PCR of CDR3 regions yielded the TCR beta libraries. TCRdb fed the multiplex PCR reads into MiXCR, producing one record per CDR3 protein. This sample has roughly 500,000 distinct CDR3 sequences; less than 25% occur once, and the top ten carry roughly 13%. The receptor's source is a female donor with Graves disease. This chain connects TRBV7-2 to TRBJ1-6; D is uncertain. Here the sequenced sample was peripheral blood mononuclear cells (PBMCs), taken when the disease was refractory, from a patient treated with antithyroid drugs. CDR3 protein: CASSLVAGFSNSPLHF. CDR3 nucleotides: TGTGCCAGCAGCTTAGTTGCCGGGTTCTCTAATTCACCCCTCCACTTT.